This is a list of T cell receptor beta chains from one sample in a study of regulatory T cells in long-lasting Graves disease. TCRdb redid the calling of the multiplex PCR reads with MiXCR, one entry per CDR3 protein. The sample holds about 470,000 distinct CDR3 sequences, roughly 20% seen once. Specimen: peripheral blood mononuclear cells (PBMCs), collected when the disease was refractory, from a patient treated with antithyroid drugs. The source of these receptors is a female donor with Graves disease. Both conserved end residues are part of each CDR3. A D gene is named only where the DNA matches it firmly. Not all rows give a size; the values are once, few, many and, for expanded clones, a class.

clone size	D gene	V gene	J gene	CDR3 DNA	CDR3 protein
-	-	TRBV4-1	TRBJ1-1	TGCGCCAGCAGCGCCGGCGGGGAATCGTTGGCGGACACTGAAGCTTTCTTT	CASSAGGESLADTEAFF
few	-	TRBV9	TRBJ1-1	TGTGCCAGCAGCGTAGAGGCGGTACACACTGAAGCTTTCTTT	CASSVEAVHTEAFF
-	-	TRBV6-1	TRBJ1-1	TGTGCCAGCACCCCGAGGGGGGAAACTGAAGCTTTCTTT	CASTPRGETEAFF
few	TRBD1	TRBV19	TRBJ1-1	TGTGCCAGTAGTATCCCAGGGGGGGAAGCTTTCTTT	CASSIPGGEAFF
-	-	TRBV6-9	TRBJ2-1	TGTGCCAGCAGTTACCAGGGAAGCTCCTACAATGAGCAGTTCTTC	CASSYQGSSYNEQFF
-	TRBD1	TRBV5-1	TRBJ2-1	TGCGCCAGCGCGACAGGGGAAAGCAATGAGCAGTTCTTC	CASATGESNEQFF
-	TRBD1	TRBV6-9	TRBJ2-7	TGTGCCAGCAGTTACGGGACAGGGTTATACAGCTCCTACGAGCAGTACTTC	CASSYGTGLYSSYEQYF
-	-	TRBV29-1	TRBJ1-2	TGCAGCGTTGAAAGAGGGGTGAATGGCTACACCTTC	CSVERGVNGYTF
many	-	TRBV3-1	TRBJ2-5	TGTGCCAGCAGCCAAGGGGTCCCCCAAGAGACCCAGTACTTC	CASSQGVPQETQYF
many	-	TRBV7-3	TRBJ2-2	TGTGCCAGCAGCTTAAGATCTCAACAAGCTAACACCGGGGAGCTGTTTTTT	CASSLRSQQANTGELFF
many	TRBD2	TRBV7-2	TRBJ2-4	TGTGCCAGCAGCGGACCGGGACTAGCGGGTTTACGGGCCAAAAACATTCAGTACTTC	CASSGPGLAGLRAKNIQYF
few	TRBD2	TRBV5-1	TRBJ2-7	TGCGCCAGCAGCTTGGAAGCTGCGGGACTAGCTGTTCACGAGCAGTACTTC	CASSLEAAGLAVHEQYF
many	-	TRBV20-1	TRBJ2-7	TGCAGTGCTAGTCCAGGGGAAGGCTACGAGCAGTACTTC	CSASPGEGYEQYF
many	-	TRBV28	TRBJ1-5	TGTGCCAGCAGTTTATGGGTCACGGGGCAGGGAGAAAATCAGCCCCAGCATTTT	CASSLWVTGQGENQPQHF
-	-	TRBV19	TRBJ1-1	TGTGCCAGTAGTATAGTCGGGCAGCTGAACGCTGAAGCTTTCTTT	CASSIVGQLNAEAFF
many	-	TRBV11-2	TRBJ2-7	TGTGCCAGCAGCATCGGTTTTGGACAGTACTACGAGCAGTACTTC	CASSIGFGQYYEQYF
many	-	TRBV11-2	TRBJ1-1	TGTGCCAGCAGCTTATTACAACGAGAAGCTTTCTTT	CASSLLQREAFF
many	-	TRBV27	TRBJ2-6	TGTGCCAGCAGTTTCGGCTGGGGCTCTGGGGCCAACGTCCTGACTTTC	CASSFGWGSGANVLTF
few	-	TRBV6-4	TRBJ1-5	TGTGCCAGCAGGGCCGGGACAAGCAATCAGCCCCAGCATTTT	CASRAGTSNQPQHF
few	-	TRBV5-6	TRBJ1-1	TGTGCCAGCAGCCCATTCGCGGGGACTGAAGCTTTCTTT	CASSPFAGTEAFF
many	TRBD1	TRBV12-3/TRBV12-4	TRBJ1-2	TGTGCCAGCAGGGGACAGGGGGGCTATGGCTACACCTTC	CASRGQGGYGYTF
-	-	TRBV4-2	TRBJ2-7	TGTGCCAGCAGCCAAGGCCGCGGCATAGCCTCCGAGCAGTACTTC	CASSQGRGIASEQYF
-	-	TRBV3-1	TRBJ2-7	TGTGCCAGCAGCCAAGCGCCGGGAGAGGAATACGAGCAGTACTTC	CASSQAPGEEYEQYF
-	TRBD1	TRBV2	TRBJ1-2	TGTGCCAGCAGGTGGGGACAGGGGCATGGCTACACCTTC	CASRWGQGHGYTF
few	-	TRBV20-1	TRBJ1-5	TGCAGTGCTCAGGCCGGGGATCAGCCCCAGCATTTT	CSAQAGDQPQHF
many	-	TRBV6-2/TRBV6-3	TRBJ2-5	TGTGCCAGCAGTTACCGTACCAGAGGCCAAGAGACCCAGTACTTC	CASSYRTRGQETQYF
-	TRBD2	TRBV5-1	TRBJ2-7	TGCGCCAGCAGCTTGGCTGGCGGGAGAACCTACGAGCAGTACTTC	CASSLAGGRTYEQYF
many	TRBD1	TRBV6-5	TRBJ2-2	TGTGCCAGCAGTTGGGGACAGTTCACCGGGGAGCTGTTTTTT	CASSWGQFTGELFF
many	-	TRBV9	TRBJ2-7	TGTGCCAGCAGCGCCACCCTGGGTATCGGGAGTGAGCAGTACTTC	CASSATLGIGSEQYF
few	-	TRBV30	TRBJ1-1	TGTGCCTGGTGGGAGGACAGCTTGAACACTGAAGCTTTCTTT	CAWWEDSLNTEAFF
-	-	TRBV3-1	TRBJ2-5	TGTGCCAGCAGCCAAGAAAAAGAGACCCAGTACTTC	CASSQEKETQYF
few	TRBD1	TRBV4-1	TRBJ1-5	TGCGCCAGCAGCCAACCAGGACAGGGGGGCAATCAGCCCCAGCATTTT	CASSQPGQGGNQPQHF
-	-	TRBV13	TRBJ2-7	TGTGCCAGCAGGCTCAAACCCGACTGGGTCGGGGAGCAGTACTTC	CASRLKPDWVGEQYF
-	-	TRBV20-1	TRBJ1-5	TGCAGTGCTAGAGTCCGGACGTTGCCTGGCAATCAGCCCCAGCATTTT	CSARVRTLPGNQPQHF
many	-	TRBV10-1	TRBJ2-5	TGCGCCAGCAGTGAGTTTCCAGGGGGAGGGACCCAGTACTTC	CASSEFPGGGTQYF
-	-	TRBV29-1	TRBJ2-1	TGCAGCTCGGAGGATCCCAACTACAATGAGCAGTTCTTC	CSSEDPNYNEQFF
-	TRBD1	TRBV7-9	TRBJ1-2	TGTGCCAGCAGCTTAGTAGGACAGGGAGGTCCCTATGGCTACACCTTC	CASSLVGQGGPYGYTF
many	TRBD1	TRBV6-1	TRBJ1-4	TGTGCCAGCAGCCCAGGGGGGCAGGGTAATGAAAAACTGTTTTTT	CASSPGGQGNEKLFF
-	-	TRBV6-1	TRBJ1-6	TGTGCCAGCATGTCGGGCCCCTATAATTCACCCCTCCACTTT	CASMSGPYNSPLHF
few	-	TRBV6-5	TRBJ1-6	TGTGCCAGCAGTTCCTCCCCCGGGACGGATTATTCACCCCTCTACTTT	CASSSSPGTDYSPLYF
many	TRBD1	TRBV7-6	TRBJ2-7	TGTGCCAGCAGCCTCCGGACAGGGCTACACGAGCAGTACTTC	CASSLRTGLHEQYF
many	TRBD2	TRBV28	TRBJ2-7	TGTGCCAGCCGTACTTTTATCGGGAGGGGCTACGAGCAGTACTTC	CASRTFIGRGYEQYF
few	TRBD1	TRBV12-3/TRBV12-4	TRBJ1-3	TGTGCCAGCACCCCGACAGGGACCTCTGGAAACACCATATATTTT	CASTPTGTSGNTIYF
many	-	TRBV28	TRBJ1-5	TGTGCCAGCAGTTTCGGTCAGGGCCTCCTTTTGGGTCAGCCCCAGCATTTT	CASSFGQGLLLGQPQHF
-	-	TRBV7-9	TRBJ1-6	TGTGCCAGCAGCTTTTCTGGAGGCAGAACTTATTCACCCCTCCACTTT	CASSFSGGRTYSPLHF
-	TRBD2	TRBV28	TRBJ2-1	TGTGCCAGCTTCCCGGGACTAGCGGCCATGGATGAGCAGTTCTTC	CASFPGLAAMDEQFF
few	-	TRBV5-6	TRBJ1-2	TGTGCCAGCAGCCCTACCGGGACAAGGGTTGGCTACACCTTC	CASSPTGTRVGYTF
-	-	TRBV19	TRBJ1-1	TGTGCCAGTAGTAAAGGGTCCGGATGGGGGTCTGAAGCTTTCTTT	CASSKGSGWGSEAFF
many	TRBD2	TRBV13	TRBJ2-7	TGTGCCAGCAGCTCAGATACTAGCGGGAACTACGAGCAGTACTTC	CASSSDTSGNYEQYF
many	-	TRBV29-1	TRBJ1-1	TGCAGCGCCTTGACAGTGCGGAACACTGAAGCTTTCTTT	CSALTVRNTEAFF
many	-	TRBV6-5	TRBJ2-7	TGTGCCAGCAGTTACTACCAGGTTGGTTCCTACGAGCAGTACTTC	CASSYYQVGSYEQYF
few	TRBD1	TRBV19	TRBJ1-1	TGTGCCAGTAGTACTCCGGGACAGGGGGCGCCGGCTGAAGCTTTCTTT	CASSTPGQGAPAEAFF
many	-	TRBV7-6	TRBJ2-7	TGTGCCAGCAGCGCCGGGACTGATCACTACGAGCAGTACTTC	CASSAGTDHYEQYF
-	TRBD2	TRBV30	TRBJ2-4	TGTGCCTGGAGTGGGGAGGGTTCATCCAAAAACATTCAGTACTTC	CAWSGEGSSKNIQYF
-	TRBD2	TRBV6-1	TRBJ2-1	TGTGCCAGCAGTACCTTCGGACTAGAAGGGTACAATGAGCAGTTCTTC	CASSTFGLEGYNEQFF